This record concerns one T cell receptor (beta chain) sequence. This entry comes from a study of blood T cell repertoires in COVID-19. As processed by the authors: Nucleated cell number was recorded as an estimate derived from reference gene primer amplification. This table comes from immunoSEQ multiplex PCR, and its TCRdb copy is limited to in-frame clones, with some not included. The V and J calls and clone size are taken from that table; D and trimming were inferred from the DNA. Of about 210,000 clones in the sample, 87% were seen once. V shed 2 bases, J shed 5 bases, and the junction held 14 bases outside the gene matches. The CDR3 is 18 residues long. Germline values: CDR1 LGHDT, CDR2 YNNKEL (reference sequence).

The chain links TRBV3-1 (or the pseudogene TRBV3-2) to TRBJ2-1, with 8 positions matching TRBD2. Sequencing input: PBMCs or T cells enriched from blood (not recorded which). The sequence derives from a man aged 25-40 years in a cohort exposed to, infected with or recovered from COVID-19 (not recorded which). This chain's CDR3 is CASSQYLQSGGLNNEQFF. CDR3 sequence (DNA): TGTGCCAGCAGCCAATATCTCCAAAGCGGGGGATTAAACAATGAGCAGTTCTTC.